These T cell receptor beta chains were read from a single sample in a study of beta chain features in type 1 diabetes. Repertoires were generated with immunoSEQ multiplex PCR, while TCRdb's copy carries only in-frame clones and drops some. The data show more than 150,000 clones, 11% seen once. Sequencing was done on a sample of central memory CD4+ T cells from blood. The origin of the receptors is a man between 18 and 29 years old in good health. CDR3s include the opening cysteine and the closing phenylalanine or tryptophan. Fields, in order: D gene, clone size, V gene, J gene, CDR3 DNA, CDR3 protein. A D gene is named only where the DNA matches it firmly. Clone size is shown for a subset of rows, as once, few, many or a class of expanded clone.

>TRBD2|.|TRBV5-1|TRBJ2-4
TGCGCCAGCAGCTTCTGGACTAGCGGGGGGTCCGACTTAGCCAAAAACATTCAGTACTTC
CASSFWTSGGSDLAKNIQYF
>.|.|TRBV7-2|TRBJ2-1
TGTGCCAGCAGCTTAAAGGGCTACAATGAGCAGTTCTTC
CASSLKGYNEQFF
>.|few|TRBV5-1|TRBJ1-6
TGCGCCAGCAGCTTGGAATACAGGCAACCCCTCCACTTT
CASSLEYRQPLHF
>.|.|TRBV28|TRBJ2-3
TGTGCCAGCAGTTTAGATACGCAGTATTTT
CASSLDTQYF
>TRBD1|.|TRBV27|TRBJ1-5
TGTGCCAGCAGTTTGACAGGGAGCAATCAGCCCCAGCATTTT
CASSLTGSNQPQHF
>.|.|TRBV27|TRBJ1-3
TGTGCCAGCAGAGGAAGGACAGAGGTCAACACCATATATTTT
CASRGRTEVNTIYF
>.|few|TRBV6-6|TRBJ2-7
TGTGCCAGCAGTTCAGGGGTTTCCTACGAGCAGTACTTC
CASSSGVSYEQYF
>.|.|TRBV6-5|TRBJ2-4
TGTGCCAGCAGTTGGACCGGAACCAAAAACATTCAGTACTTC
CASSWTGTKNIQYF
>.|few|TRBV4-3|TRBJ2-1
TGCGCCAGCAGCCAATTTACTGCCCCCAGGGGACGGAAGAGCAATGAGCAGTTCTTC
CASSQFTAPRGRKSNEQFF
>TRBD1|few|TRBV29-1|TRBJ2-5
TGCAGCGTTAGGGAGCGTGACAGGGGGAAGACCCAGTACTTC
CSVRERDRGKTQYF
>TRBD2|.|TRBV7-9|TRBJ2-1
TGTGCCAGCAGCTGGGCTAGCGGGAGCGTATACAATGAGCAGTTCTTC
CASSWASGSVYNEQFF
>.|few|TRBV9|TRBJ2-1
TGTGCCAGCACCGGTGGGGGCCAACTAGCGCTGAGCTCCTACAATGAGCAGTTCTTC
CASTGGGQLALSSYNEQFF
>.|few|TRBV29-1|TRBJ1-1
TGCAGCGTTGGTGGAACAGGTGCGAATCTGAACACTGAAGCTTTCTTT
CSVGGTGANLNTEAFF
>TRBD1|.|TRBV9|TRBJ1-2
TGTGCCAGCAGCGCTGGGACAGGGGGGAACTATGGCTACACCTTC
CASSAGTGGNYGYTF
>TRBD2|.|TRBV5-4|TRBJ2-1
TGTGCCAGCAGCTCGGGACTAGCGGGATATGGTGAGCAGTTCTTC
CASSSGLAGYGEQFF
>TRBD1|few|TRBV5-1|TRBJ1-6
TGCGCCAGCAGCTTGGAGGGGGCAGTGGATTCACCCCTCCACTTT
CASSLEGAVDSPLHF
>TRBD1|few|TRBV5-4|TRBJ1-1
TGTGCCAGCAGCCCCCAGGGGGATAGAATAACTGAAGCTTTCTTT
CASSPQGDRITEAFF
>.|.|TRBV7-3|TRBJ2-1
TGTGCCAGCAGCCTGGCTAGCAATGAGCAGTTCTTC
CASSLASNEQFF
>.|.|TRBV9|TRBJ2-6
TGTGCCAGCAGCGTAGCCCCCCACTCTGGGGCCAACGTCCTGACTTTC
CASSVAPHSGANVLTF
>.|.|TRBV11-3|TRBJ2-1
TGTGCCAGCAGCTTGGGGGGAATTGGATACAATGAGCAGTTCTTC
CASSLGGIGYNEQFF
>.|.|TRBV30|TRBJ1-2
TGTGCCTGGTTCCGGGGTGAGAATGGCTACACCTTC
CAWFRGENGYTF
>.|.|TRBV7-9|TRBJ2-1
TGTGCCAGCAGCTTATTCGGGCAGGGCTCCTACAATGAGCAGTTCTTC
CASSLFGQGSYNEQFF
>.|many|TRBV7-2|TRBJ2-1
TGTGCCAGCAGCCACGGCTTGGGCAATGAGCAGTTCTTC
CASSHGLGNEQFF
>TRBD2|many|TRBV19|TRBJ2-1
TGTGCCAGTAGTATAATGAGCGGGAGAATAAATGAGCAGTTCTTC
CASSIMSGRINEQFF
>.|once|TRBV7-9|TRBJ1-1
TGTGCCAGCAGCTTAGAGGTCATGGCCACTGAAGCTTTCTTT
CASSLEVMATEAFF
>.|few|TRBV5-1|TRBJ1-4
TGCGCCAGCAGCCCTCCGGGCAGACACAATGAAAAACTGTTTTTT
CASSPPGRHNEKLFF
>TRBD2|.|TRBV5-4|TRBJ2-7
TGTGCCAGCAGCTTGGAGGGCTGGCGGGAGGGCCAAGGGAGGAACGAGCAGTACTTC
CASSLEGWREGQGRNEQYF
>TRBD2|.|TRBV10-3|TRBJ2-3
TGTGCCAGCAGCTCAAGCTCGACTAGCGGCCGCACAGATACGCAGTATTTT
CASSSSSTSGRTDTQYF
>TRBD2|few|TRBV5-6|TRBJ2-1
TGTGCCAGCAGCTTGACTAGCGGGGGATACAATGAGCAGTTCTTC
CASSLTSGGYNEQFF
>.|.|TRBV5-1|TRBJ2-3
TGCGCCAGCAGCCGAAGGCCGTCTGGGGATACGCAGTATTTT
CASSRRPSGDTQYF
>TRBD1|few|TRBV4-2|TRBJ2-3
TGTGCCAGCAGCCGGGAACCGGGACAGGGGGCAGATACGCAGTATTTT
CASSREPGQGADTQYF
>.|few|TRBV7-2|TRBJ2-3
TGTGCCAGCAGCTTAAAATCACGCACAGATACGCAGTATTTT
CASSLKSRTDTQYF
>.|few|TRBV6-5|TRBJ2-6
TGTGCCAGCAGTTACGCACGGGCCGGGGCCAACGTCCTGACTTTC
CASSYARAGANVLTF
>.|.|TRBV14|TRBJ2-7
TGTGCCAGCAGCCATGATGGGACCTCCTACGAGCAGTACTTC
CASSHDGTSYEQYF
>.|.|TRBV9|TRBJ1-4
TGTGCCAGATCAACAGGAAAAGAAAAACTGTTTTTT
CARSTGKEKLFF
>.|.|TRBV14|TRBJ1-1
TGTGCCAGCAGCCAGGGGCAGGTCACTGAAGCTTTCTTT
CASSQGQVTEAFF
>TRBD1|.|TRBV7-9|TRBJ1-6
TGTGCCAGCAGCTTATTAACCGGACAGGCTTTTGTCCCCCTCCACTTT
CASSLLTGQAFVPLHF
>.|.|TRBV20-1|TRBJ1-1
TGCAGTGCGGTGGCGAGGGCTGAAGCTTTCTTT
CSAVARAEAFF
>.|few|TRBV5-1|TRBJ2-2
TGCGCCAGCAGCTTGGCTGCGGGACCGAACACCGGGGAGCTGTTTTTT
CASSLAAGPNTGELFF
>TRBD1|few|TRBV25-1|TRBJ2-7
TGTGCCAGCAGTGACACGGGACAGGGGTCCTACGAGCAGTACTTC
CASSDTGQGSYEQYF
>.|few|TRBV25-1|TRBJ2-3
TGTGCCAGCAGTGAGGTGACGCAGTATTTT
CASSEVTQYF
>.|once|TRBV6-6|TRBJ1-6
TGTGCCAGCAGAAGAGATTCACCCCTCCACTTT
CASRRDSPLHF